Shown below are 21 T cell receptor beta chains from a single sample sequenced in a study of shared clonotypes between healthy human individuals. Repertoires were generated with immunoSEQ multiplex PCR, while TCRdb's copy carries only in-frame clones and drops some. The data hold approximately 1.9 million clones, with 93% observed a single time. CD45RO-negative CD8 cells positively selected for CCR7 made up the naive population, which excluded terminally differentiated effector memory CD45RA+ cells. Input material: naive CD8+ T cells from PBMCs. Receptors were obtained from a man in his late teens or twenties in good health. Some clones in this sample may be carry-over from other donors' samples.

In nucleotides, the CDR3 is TGTGCCAGCAGCCGCCGCGGGTCAGATACGCAGTATTTT. Translating gives CASSRRGSDTQYF. The chain uses TRBV6-5 and TRBJ2-3; tentative D call: TRBD2 (5 bases). CDR1 is MNHEY and CDR2 is SVGAGI in the germline V gene. V was clipped by 6 bases and J by 4 bases, with 11 bases between them. This CDR3 is built from 13 residues.

The CDR3 nucleotides are TGTGCCAGCAGCAACCGGGACAAGTCCTACGAGCAGTACTTC. This translates into CASSNRDKSYEQYF. The chain recombines TRBV11-1 with TRBJ2-7; a possible D gene is TRBD1 (6 bases). There are 14 residues in the CDR3. Trimming left V 5 bases short and J 1 base short, with 12 bases between. CDR1 and CDR2 from the germline V gene are SGHAT and FQDESV (reference sequence).

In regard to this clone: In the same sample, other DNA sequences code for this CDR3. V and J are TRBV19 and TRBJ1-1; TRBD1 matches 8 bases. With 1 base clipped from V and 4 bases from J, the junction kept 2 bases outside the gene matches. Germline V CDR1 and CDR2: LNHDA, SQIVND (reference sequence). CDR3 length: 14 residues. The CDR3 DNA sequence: TGTGCCAGTAGTATAGGTACAGGGGGCACTGAAGCTTTCTTT. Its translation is CASSIGTGGTEAFF.

The CDR3: CATDRVYNEQFF. The CDR3, as DNA: TGTGCCACTGACAGGGTCTACAATGAGCAGTTCTTC. The rearrangement joins TRBV28 to TRBJ2-1; 7 bases align to TRBD1. CDR3 length: 12 residues. V was clipped by 10 bases and J by 3 bases; unmatched bases: 3. Germline V gene lookup returns CDR1 MDHEN and CDR2 SYDVKM.

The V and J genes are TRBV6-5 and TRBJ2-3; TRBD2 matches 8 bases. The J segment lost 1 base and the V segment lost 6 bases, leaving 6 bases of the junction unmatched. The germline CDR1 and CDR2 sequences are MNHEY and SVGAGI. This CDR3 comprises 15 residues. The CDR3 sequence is CASSGREGGTDTQYF. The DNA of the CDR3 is TGTGCCAGCAGCGGGAGGGAGGGCGGCACAGATACGCAGTATTTT.

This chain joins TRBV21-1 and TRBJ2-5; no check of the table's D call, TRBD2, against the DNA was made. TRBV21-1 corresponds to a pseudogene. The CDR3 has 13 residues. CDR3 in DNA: TGTGCCAGGAGGGCCGGGAGGCCCGAGACCCAGTACTTC. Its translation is CARRAGRPETQYF.

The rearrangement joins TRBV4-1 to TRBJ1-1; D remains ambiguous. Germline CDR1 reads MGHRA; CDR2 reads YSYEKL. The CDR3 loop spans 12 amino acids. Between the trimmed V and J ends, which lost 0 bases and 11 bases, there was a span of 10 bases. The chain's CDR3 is CASSQDMAEAFF. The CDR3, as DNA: TGCGCCAGCAGCCAAGATATGGCAGAGGCTTTCTTT.

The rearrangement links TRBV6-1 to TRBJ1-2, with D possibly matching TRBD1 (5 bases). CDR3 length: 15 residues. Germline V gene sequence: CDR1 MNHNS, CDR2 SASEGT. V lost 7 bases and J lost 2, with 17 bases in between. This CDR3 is CASTKSGEGNYGYTF. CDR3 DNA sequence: TGTGCCAGCACCAAAAGCGGGGAGGGGAACTATGGCTACACCTTC.

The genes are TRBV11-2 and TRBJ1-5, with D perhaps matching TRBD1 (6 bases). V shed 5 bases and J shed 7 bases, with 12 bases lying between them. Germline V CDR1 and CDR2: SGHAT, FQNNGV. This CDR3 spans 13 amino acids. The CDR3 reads CASSLGAGQPQHF. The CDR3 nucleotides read TGTGCCAGCAGCCTGGGGGCCGGGCAGCCCCAGCATTTT.

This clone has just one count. CDR3 residues: CASSPWTGGNTGELFF. The DNA for the CDR3 is TGTGCCAGCAGCCCCTGGACAGGCGGTAACACCGGGGAGCTGTTTTTT. The chain joins TRBV11-3 to TRBJ2-2; 7 bases map to TRBD1. The CDR3 has 16 residues. CDR1 and CDR2 from the germline V gene are SGHNT and YENEEA. J gave up 2 bases and V 5 bases, and 8 bases lay outside the gene matches.

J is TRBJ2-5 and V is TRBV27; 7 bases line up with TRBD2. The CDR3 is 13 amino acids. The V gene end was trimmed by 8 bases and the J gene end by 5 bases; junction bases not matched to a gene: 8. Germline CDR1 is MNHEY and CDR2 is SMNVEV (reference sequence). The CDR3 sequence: CASQAGSGETQYF. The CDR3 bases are TGTGCCAGCCAAGCGGGATCGGGGGAGACCCAGTACTTC.

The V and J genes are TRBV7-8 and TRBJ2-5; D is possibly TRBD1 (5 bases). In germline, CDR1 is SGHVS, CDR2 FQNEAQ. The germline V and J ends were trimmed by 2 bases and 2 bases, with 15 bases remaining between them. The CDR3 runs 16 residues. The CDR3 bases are TGTGCCAGCAGCTTAAAGGCCGGCAGGGCACAAGAGACCCAGTACTTC. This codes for CASSLKAGRAQETQYF.

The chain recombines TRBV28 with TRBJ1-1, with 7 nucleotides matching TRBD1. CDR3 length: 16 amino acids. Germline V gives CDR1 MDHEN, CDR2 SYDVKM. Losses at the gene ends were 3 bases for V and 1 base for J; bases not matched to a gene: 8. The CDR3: CASSFYPGQANTEAFF. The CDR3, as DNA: TGTGCCAGCAGTTTCTACCCCGGACAGGCGAACACTGAAGCTTTCTTT.

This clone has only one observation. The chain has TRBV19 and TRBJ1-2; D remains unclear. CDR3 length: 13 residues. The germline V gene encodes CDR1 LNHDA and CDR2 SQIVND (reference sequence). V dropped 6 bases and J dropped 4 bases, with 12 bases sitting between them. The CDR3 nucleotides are TGTGCCAGTAGCCCCCCGGGGATCTATGGCTACACCTTC. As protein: CASSPPGIYGYTF.

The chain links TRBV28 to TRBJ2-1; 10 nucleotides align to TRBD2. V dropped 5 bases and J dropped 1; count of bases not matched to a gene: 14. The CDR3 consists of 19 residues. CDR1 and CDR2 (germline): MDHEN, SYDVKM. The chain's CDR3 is CASSLGLAGDGWSYNEQFF. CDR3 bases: TGTGCCAGCAGTCTGGGGCTAGCGGGAGACGGTTGGTCCTACAATGAGCAGTTCTTC.

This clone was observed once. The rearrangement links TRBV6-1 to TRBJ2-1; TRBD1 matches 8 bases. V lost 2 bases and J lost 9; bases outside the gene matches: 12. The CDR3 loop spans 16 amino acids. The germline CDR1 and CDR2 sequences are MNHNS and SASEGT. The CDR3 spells CASSEKKAGGTVEQFF. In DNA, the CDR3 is TGTGCCAGCAGTGAAAAAAAGGCAGGGGGCACGGTTGAGCAGTTCTTC.

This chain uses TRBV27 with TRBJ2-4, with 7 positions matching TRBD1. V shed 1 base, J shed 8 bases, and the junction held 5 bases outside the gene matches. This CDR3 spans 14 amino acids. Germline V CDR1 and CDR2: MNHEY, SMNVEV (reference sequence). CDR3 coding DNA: TGTGCCAGCAGTTTATGGCAGGGGGTGGACATTCAGTACTTC. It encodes CASSLWQGVDIQYF.

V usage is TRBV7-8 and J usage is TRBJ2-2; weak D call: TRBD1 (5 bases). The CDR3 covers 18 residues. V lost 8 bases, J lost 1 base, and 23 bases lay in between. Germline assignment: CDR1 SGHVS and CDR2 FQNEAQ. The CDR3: CASVSEDVRVGNTGELFF. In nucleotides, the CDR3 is TGTGCCAGCGTATCGGAAGATGTCAGGGTGGGGAACACCGGGGAGCTGTTTTTT. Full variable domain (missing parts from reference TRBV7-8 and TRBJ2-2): GAGVSQSPRYKVAKRGQDVALRCDPISGHVSLFWYQQALGQGPEFLTYFQNEAQLDKSGLPSDRFFAERPEGSVSTLKIQRTQQEDSAVYLCASVSEDVRVGNTGELFFGEGSRLTVL.

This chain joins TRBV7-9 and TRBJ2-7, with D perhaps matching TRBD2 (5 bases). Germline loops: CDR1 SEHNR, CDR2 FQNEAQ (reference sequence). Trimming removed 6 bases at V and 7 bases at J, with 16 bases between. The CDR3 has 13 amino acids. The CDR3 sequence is CASRTAPWEEQYF. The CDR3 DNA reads TGTGCCAGCAGAACCGCCCCCTGGGAGGAGCAGTACTTC.

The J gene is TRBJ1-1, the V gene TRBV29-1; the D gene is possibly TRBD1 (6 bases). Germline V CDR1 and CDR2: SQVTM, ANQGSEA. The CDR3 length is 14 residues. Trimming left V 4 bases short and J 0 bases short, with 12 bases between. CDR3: CSVAGEFMNTEAFF. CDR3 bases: TGCAGCGTTGCAGGGGAATTCATGAACACTGAAGCTTTCTTT.

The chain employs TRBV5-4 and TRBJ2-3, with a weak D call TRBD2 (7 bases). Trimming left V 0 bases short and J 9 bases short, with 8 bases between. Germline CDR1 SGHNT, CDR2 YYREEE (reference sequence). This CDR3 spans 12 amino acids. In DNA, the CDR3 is TGTGCCAGCAGCTTGGGGGGGGGCACGCAGTATTTT. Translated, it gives CASSLGGGTQYF.